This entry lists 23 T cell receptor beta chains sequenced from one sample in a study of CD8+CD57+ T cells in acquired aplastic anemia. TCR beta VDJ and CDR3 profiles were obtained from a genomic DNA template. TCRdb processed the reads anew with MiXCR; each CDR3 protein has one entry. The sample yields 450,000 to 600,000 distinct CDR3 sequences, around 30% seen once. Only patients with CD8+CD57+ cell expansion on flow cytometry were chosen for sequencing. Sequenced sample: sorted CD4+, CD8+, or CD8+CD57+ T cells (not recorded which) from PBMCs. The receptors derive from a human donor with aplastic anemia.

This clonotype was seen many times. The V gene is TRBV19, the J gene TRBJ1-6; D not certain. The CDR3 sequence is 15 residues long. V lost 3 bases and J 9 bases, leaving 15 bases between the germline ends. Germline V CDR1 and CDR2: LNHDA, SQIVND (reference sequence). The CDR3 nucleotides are TGTGCCAGTAGTATTGGTCAGTCCCATGGTTCACCCCTCCACTTT. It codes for CASSIGQSHGSPLHF.

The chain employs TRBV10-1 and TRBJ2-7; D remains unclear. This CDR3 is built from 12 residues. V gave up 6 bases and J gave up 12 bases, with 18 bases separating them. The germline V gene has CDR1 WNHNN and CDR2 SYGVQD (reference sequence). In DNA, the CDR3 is TGCGCCAGCAGCCAAGCCGGGTCTCCCATGTACTTC. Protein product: CASSQAGSPMYF.

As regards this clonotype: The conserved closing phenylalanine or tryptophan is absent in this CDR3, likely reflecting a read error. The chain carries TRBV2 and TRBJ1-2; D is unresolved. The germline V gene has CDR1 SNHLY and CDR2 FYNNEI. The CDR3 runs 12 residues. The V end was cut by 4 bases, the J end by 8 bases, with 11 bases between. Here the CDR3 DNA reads TGTGCCAGCAGTGTTATGGAATCCGGCTACACCCTC. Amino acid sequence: CASSVMESGYTL.

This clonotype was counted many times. In DNA form, the CDR3 reads TGTGCCAGCAGCCCGGGACGGGACGAGCAGTACTTC. Residues: CASSPGRDEQYF. The chain has TRBV11-3 and TRBJ2-7; D assignment may be TRBD1 or TRBD2 (5 bases each). The germline gives CDR1 SGHNT, CDR2 YENEEA. This CDR3 is 12 amino acids long. Trimming pared 5 bases from V and 5 bases from J, leaving 10 bases between.

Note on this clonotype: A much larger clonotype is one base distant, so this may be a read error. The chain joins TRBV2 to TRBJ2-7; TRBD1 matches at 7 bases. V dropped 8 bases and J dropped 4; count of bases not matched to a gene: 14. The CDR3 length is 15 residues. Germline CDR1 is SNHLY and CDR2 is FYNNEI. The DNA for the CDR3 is TGTGCCAGCCGCGGACGACAGGGAACGGTGTACGAGCAGTACTTC. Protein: CASRGRQGTVYEQYF. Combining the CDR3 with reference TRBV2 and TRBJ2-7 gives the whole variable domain EPEVTQTPSHQVTQMGQEVILRCVPISNHLYFYWYRQILGQKVEFLVSFYNNEISEKSEIFDDQFSVERPDGSNFTLKIRSTKLEDSAMYFCASRGRQGTVYEQYFGPGTRLTVT.

CDR3 sequence reads: CASSQSSPAGTGQETQYF. CDR3 sequence (DNA): TGTGCCAGCAGCCAGTCCAGCCCCGCCGGGACAGGTCAAGAGACCCAGTACTTC. The chain links TRBV16 to TRBJ2-5, with TRBD1 identical over 8 bases. With 3 bases clipped from V and 2 bases from J, the junction kept 14 bases outside the gene matches. The CDR3 totals 18 residues. Germline values: CDR1 KGHSY, CDR2 FQNENV.

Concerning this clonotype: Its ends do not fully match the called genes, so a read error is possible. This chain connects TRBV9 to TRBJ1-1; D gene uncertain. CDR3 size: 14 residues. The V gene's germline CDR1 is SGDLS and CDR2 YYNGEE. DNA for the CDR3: TGTGCCAGCAGCGTTAAACAGATGAACGCTGAAGCTTTCTTT. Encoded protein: CASSVKQMNAEAFF. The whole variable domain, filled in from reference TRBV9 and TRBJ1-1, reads DSGVTQTPKHLITATGQRVTLRCSPRSGDLSVYWYQQSLDQGLQFLIQYYNGEERAKGNILERFSAQQFPDLHSELNLSSLELGDSALYFCASSVKQMNAEAFFGQGTRLTVV.

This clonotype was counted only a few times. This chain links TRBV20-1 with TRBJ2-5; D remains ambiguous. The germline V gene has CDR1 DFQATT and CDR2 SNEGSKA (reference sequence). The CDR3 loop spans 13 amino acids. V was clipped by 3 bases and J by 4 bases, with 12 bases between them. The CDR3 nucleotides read TGCAGTGCTAGTATTATTGGGTCAGAGACCCAGTACTTC. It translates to CSASIIGSETQYF.

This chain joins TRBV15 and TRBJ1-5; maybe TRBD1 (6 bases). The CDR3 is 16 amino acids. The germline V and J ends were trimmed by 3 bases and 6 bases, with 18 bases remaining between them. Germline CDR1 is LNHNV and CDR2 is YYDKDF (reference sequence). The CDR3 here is CATSSESWGASQPQHF. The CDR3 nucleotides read TGTGCCACCAGCAGTGAAAGTTGGGGGGCTAGTCAGCCCCAGCATTTT.

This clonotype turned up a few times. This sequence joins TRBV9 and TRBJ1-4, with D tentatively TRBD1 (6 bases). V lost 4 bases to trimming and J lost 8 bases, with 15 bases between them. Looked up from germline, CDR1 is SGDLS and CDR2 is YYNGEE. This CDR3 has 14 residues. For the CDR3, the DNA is TGTGCCAGCAGCTTACGGGCAGGGGAGGAAAAACTGTTTTTT. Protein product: CASSLRAGEEKLFF.

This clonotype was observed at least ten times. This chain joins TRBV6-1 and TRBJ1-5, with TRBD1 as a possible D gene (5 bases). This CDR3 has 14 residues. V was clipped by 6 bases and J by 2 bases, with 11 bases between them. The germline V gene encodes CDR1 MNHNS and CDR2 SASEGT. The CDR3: CASSPQGGNQPQHF. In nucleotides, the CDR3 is TGTGCCAGCAGCCCGCAGGGTGGCAATCAGCCCCAGCATTTT.

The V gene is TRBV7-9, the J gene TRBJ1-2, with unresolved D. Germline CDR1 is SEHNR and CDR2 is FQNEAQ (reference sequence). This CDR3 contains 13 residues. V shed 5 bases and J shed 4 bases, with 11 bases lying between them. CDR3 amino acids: CASSTQLLYGYTF. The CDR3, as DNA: TGTGCCAGCAGCACTCAGTTACTCTATGGCTACACCTTC.

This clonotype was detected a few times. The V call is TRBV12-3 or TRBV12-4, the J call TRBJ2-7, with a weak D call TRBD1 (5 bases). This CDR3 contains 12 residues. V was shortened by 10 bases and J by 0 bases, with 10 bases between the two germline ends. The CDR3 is CATATVSYEQYF. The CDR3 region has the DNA TGTGCCACAGCGACAGTCTCCTACGAGCAGTACTTC.

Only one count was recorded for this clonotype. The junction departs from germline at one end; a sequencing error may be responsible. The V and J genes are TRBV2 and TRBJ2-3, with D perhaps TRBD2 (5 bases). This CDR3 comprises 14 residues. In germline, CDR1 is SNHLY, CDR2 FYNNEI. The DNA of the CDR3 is TGTGCCGGCAGTGAAGGACTTAGCACAGATACGCAGTATTTT. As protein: CAGSEGLSTDTQYF.

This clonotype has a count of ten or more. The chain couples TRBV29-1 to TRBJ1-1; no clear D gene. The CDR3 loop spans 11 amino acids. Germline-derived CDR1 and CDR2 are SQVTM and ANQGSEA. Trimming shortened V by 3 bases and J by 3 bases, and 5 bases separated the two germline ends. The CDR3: CSVDAYTEAFF. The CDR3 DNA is TGCAGCGTTGATGCCTACACTGAAGCTTTCTTT. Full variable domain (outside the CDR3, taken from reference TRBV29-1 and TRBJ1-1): SAVISQKPSRDICQRGTSLTIQCQVDSQVTMMFWYRQQPGQSLTLIATANQGSEATYESGFVIDKFPISRPNLTFSTLTVSNMSPEDSSIYLCSVDAYTEAFFGQGTRLTVV.

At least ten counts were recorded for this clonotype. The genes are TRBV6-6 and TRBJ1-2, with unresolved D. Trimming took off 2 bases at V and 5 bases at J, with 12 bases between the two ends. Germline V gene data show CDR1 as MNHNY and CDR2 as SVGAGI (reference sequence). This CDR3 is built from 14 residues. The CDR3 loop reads CASSYIRTTYGYTF. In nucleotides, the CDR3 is TGTGCCAGCAGTTACATCAGGACCACGTATGGCTACACCTTC.

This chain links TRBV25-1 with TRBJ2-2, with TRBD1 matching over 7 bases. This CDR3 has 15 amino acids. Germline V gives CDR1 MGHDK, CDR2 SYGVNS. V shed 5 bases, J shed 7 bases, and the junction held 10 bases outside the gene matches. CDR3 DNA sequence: TGTGCCAGCAGTTCGACAGGGAATAGGGGCGGGGAGCTGTTTTTT. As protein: CASSSTGNRGGELFF. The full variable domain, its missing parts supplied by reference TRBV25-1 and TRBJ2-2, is EADIYQTPRYLVIGTGKKITLECSQTMGHDKMYWYQQDPGMELHLIHYSYGVNSTEKGDLSSESTVSRIRTEHFPLTLESARPSHTSQYLCASSSTGNRGGELFFGEGSRLTVL.

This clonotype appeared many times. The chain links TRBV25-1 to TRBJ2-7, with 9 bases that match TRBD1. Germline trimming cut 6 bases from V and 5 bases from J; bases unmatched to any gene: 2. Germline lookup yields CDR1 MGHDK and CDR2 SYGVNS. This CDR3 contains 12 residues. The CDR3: CASRDRGHEQYF. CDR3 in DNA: TGTGCCAGCAGGGACAGGGGCCACGAGCAGTACTTC.

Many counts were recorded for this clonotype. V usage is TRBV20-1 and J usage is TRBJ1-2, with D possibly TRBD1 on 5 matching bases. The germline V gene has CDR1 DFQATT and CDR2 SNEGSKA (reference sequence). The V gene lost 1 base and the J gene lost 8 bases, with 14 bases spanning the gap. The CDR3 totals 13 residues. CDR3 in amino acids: CSARAGTSGGYTF. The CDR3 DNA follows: TGCAGTGCTAGAGCAGGGACTTCGGGGGGCTACACCTTC.

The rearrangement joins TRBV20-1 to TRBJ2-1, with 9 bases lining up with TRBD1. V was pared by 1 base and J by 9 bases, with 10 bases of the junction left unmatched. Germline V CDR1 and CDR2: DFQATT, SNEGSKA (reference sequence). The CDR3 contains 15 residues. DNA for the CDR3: TGCAGTGCTAGAGTGGGACAGGGTTTCATCGGTGAGCAGTTCTTC. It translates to CSARVGQGFIGEQFF.

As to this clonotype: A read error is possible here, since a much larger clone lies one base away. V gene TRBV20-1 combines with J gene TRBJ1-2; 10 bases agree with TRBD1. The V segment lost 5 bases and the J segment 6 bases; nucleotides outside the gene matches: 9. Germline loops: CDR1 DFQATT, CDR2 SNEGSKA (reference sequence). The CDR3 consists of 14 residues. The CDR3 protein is CSAGTQTGGDGYTF. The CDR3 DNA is TGCAGTGCTGGAACCCAGACAGGGGGCGATGGCTACACCTTC.

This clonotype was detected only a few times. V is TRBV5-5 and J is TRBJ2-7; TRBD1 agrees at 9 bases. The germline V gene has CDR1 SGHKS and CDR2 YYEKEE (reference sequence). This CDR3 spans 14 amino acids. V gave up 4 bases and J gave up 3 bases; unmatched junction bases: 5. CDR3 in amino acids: CASSPAGQGYEQYF. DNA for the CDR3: TGTGCCAGCAGCCCGGCGGGACAGGGCTACGAGCAGTACTTC. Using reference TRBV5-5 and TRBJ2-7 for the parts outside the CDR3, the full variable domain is DAGVTQSPTHLIKTRGQQVTLRCSPISGHKSVSWYQQVLGQGPQFIFQYYEKEERGRGNFPDRFSARQFPNYSSELNVNALLLGDSALYLCASSPAGQGYEQYFGPGTRLTVT.

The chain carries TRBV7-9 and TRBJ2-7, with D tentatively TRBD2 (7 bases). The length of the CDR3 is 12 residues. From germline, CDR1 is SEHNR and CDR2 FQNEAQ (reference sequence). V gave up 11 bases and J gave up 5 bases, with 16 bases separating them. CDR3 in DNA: TGTGCCTGGAGGGGAGGGGGGAACGAGCAGTACTTC. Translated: CAWRGGGNEQYF.